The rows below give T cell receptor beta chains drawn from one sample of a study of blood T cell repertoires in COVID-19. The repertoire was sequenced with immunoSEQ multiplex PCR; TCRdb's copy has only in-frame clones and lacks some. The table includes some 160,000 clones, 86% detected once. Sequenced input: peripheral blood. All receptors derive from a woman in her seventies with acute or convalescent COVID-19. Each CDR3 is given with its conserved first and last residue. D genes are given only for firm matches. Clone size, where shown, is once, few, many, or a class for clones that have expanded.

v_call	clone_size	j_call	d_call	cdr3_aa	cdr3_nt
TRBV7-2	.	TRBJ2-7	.	CASSLVGDYEQYF	TGTGCCAGCAGCTTAGTAGGAGACTACGAGCAGTACTTC
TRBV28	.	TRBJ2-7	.	CATTGGQSYEQYF	TGTGCCACCACAGGCGGACAGTCCTACGAGCAGTACTTC
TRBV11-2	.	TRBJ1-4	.	CASSLGGHPNEKLFF	TGTGCCAGCAGCTTAGGGGGACACCCTAATGAAAAACTGTTTTTT
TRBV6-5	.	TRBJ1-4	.	CASRQGWGEKLFF	TGTGCCAGCAGGCAGGGATGGGGAGAAAAACTGTTTTTT
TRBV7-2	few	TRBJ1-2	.	CASSLGGSAYGYTF	TGTGCCAGCAGCTTAGGGGGCTCAGCCTATGGCTACACCTTC
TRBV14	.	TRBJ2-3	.	CASSKRQGAITDTQYF	TGTGCCAGCAGCAAGAGACAAGGGGCTATCACAGATACGCAGTATTTT
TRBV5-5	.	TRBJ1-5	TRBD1	CASSPEDRAHQPQHF	TGTGCCAGCAGCCCAGAGGACAGGGCTCACCAGCCCCAGCATTTT
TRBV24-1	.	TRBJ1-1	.	CATGSSTEAFF	TGTGCCACCGGGTCTAGCACTGAAGCTTTCTTT
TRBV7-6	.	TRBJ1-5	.	CASSSPPEGGWDQPQHF	TGTGCCAGCAGCTCGCCCCCCGAGGGGGGGTGGGATCAGCCCCAGCATTTT
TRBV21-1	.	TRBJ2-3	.	CASSTQVRGMTDTQYF	TGTGCCAGCAGCACCCAAGTCAGGGGTATGACAGATACGCAGTATTTT
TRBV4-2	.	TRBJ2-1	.	CASSQDSGKYNEQFF	TGTGCCAGCAGCCAAGATTCCGGGAAATACAATGAGCAGTTCTTC
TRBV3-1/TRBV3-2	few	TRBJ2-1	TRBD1	CASSQVGTGSGEQFF	TGTGCCAGCAGCCAAGTGGGGACAGGGTCGGGAGAGCAGTTCTTC
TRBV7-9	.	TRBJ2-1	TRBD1	CASSVRTGGEEQFF	TGTGCCAGCAGCGTCCGGACAGGGGGCGAGGAGCAGTTCTTC
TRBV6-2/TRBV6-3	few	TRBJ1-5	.	CASSYQGVPQHF	TGTGCCAGCAGTTACCAAGGGGTGCCCCAGCATTTT